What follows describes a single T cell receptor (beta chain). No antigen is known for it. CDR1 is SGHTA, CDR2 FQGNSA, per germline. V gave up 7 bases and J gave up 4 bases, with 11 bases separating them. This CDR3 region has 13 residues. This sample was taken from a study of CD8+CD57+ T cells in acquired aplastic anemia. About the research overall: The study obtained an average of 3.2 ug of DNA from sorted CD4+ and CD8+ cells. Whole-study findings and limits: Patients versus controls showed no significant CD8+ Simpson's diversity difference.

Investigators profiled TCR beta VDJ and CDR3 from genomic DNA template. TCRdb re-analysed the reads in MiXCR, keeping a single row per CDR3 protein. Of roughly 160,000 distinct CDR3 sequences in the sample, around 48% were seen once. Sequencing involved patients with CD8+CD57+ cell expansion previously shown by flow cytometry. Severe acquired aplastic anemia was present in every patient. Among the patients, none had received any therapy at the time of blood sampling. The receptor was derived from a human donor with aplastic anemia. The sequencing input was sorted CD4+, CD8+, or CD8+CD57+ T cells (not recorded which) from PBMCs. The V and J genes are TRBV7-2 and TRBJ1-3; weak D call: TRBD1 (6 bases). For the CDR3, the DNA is TGTGCCAGCACGAGGGGGTTCGGAAACACCATATATTTT. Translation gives CASTRGFGNTIYF. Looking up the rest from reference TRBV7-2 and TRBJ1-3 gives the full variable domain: GAGVSQSPSNKVTEKGKDVELRCDPISGHTALYWYRQSLGQGLEFLIYFQGNSAPDKSGLPSDRFSAERTGGSVSTLTIQRTQQEDSAVYLCASTRGFGNTIYFGEGSWLTVV.